This T cell receptor beta chain is from a study of human T cells and chemical hapten exposure. Across the whole study: All through the approximately 23-week study, the scalp of each patient received diphenylcyclopropenone doses weekly. The study enrolled mostly female patients with alopecia areata, totalis or universalis. Whole-study results and caveats: Alopecia affected the donors, so their immune response may differ from healthy people's.

Single cDNA molecules in the library carried unique molecular identifiers attached during preparation. TCRdb fed the RACE reads into MiXCR, producing one record per CDR3 protein. The repertoire has just under 65,000 distinct CDR3 sequences, 9.5% to 11% of them found once; the top ten carry less than 2.5%. This clonotype was detected only a few times. Its antigen remains unidentified. The junction and the germline gene differ at one end; a read error may be behind it. The CDR3 has 16 amino acids. Germline loops: CDR1 SSHAT, CDR2 FNYEAQ (reference sequence). Time point denoted: patch test 3, about 24 weeks after DPC sensitization. Treatment of the sample: therapeutic diphenylcyclopropenone sensitization with weekly scalp DPC.

The material sequenced was whole blood, taken in connection with sensitization to the hapten diphenylcyclopropenone (DPC). The V call is TRBV7-7, the J call TRBJ2-1; D ambiguous. This TCR was recovered from a woman in her thirties with alopecia areata. Some clones in this sample may be carry-over from other donors' samples. The CDR3 region has the DNA TGTGCTAGCAGCTTAGCCAGCCTTAGGCCCTACAATGAGCAGTTCTTC. Protein sequence: CASSLASLRPYNEQFF.